This entry is about one T cell receptor beta chain. It lacks a known antigen. Nothing much larger sits one base from this clone, and base qualities are not available. Whole blood was collected in K2EDTA tubes by collaborating institutions according to the institutions' own protocols. For TCRbeta analysis, collaborators shipped samples as frozen whole blood, isolated PBMCs, or DNA extracted from either of those sample types. TCRbeta CDR3 regions were amplified from genomic DNA by means of the immunoSEQ Assay, a bias-controlled multiplex PCR. The published analysis was carried out like this. Nucleated cell counts per sample were estimated from amplification of reference gene primers within the assay. To quantify the absolute abundance of each unique TCRbeta CDR3 rearrangement, sequence reads were collapsed and filtered. For each sample, productive Simpson clonality was calculated by taking the square root of Simpson's diversity index across productive rearrangements. Imported from immuneACCESS, the table was reduced by TCRdb to in-frame sequences with V and J called. These copies leave out some clones; in studies compared against another copy, an unresolved V gene accounts for under half, and the cause of the remainder is not known. D and trimming were read from the DNA, whereas the V and J calls and clone size are those reported in that table. Within this sample are some 80,000 clones, with about four fifths of them counted one time only. The leading ten clones occupy approximately 33% of the sample.

This record comes from a study of blood T cell repertoires in COVID-19 (dated by TCRdb to about 2020). Study-level background: Samples covering the acute and convalescent phases of COVID-19 were provided by collaborators in the United States, Italy and Spain. The prospective study material was composed of cDNA or gDNA derived from T cells, B-cell-depleted T cells, or PBMCs. The dataset comprised deeply sampled blood TCRbeta repertoires from subjects exposed to, actively infected with, or recovered from COVID-19. The repertoires were released in a freely available public database intended as a resource for research on the immune response to SARS-CoV-2. Samples came from the ongoing ImmuneRACE study (first 160 participants) plus 1,254 subjects from 6 global collaborators. The sample metadata nearly always contained a de-identified subject ID, COVID-19 status, age in years and sex. HLA class I and class II types, where available, came from metadata supplied by the sample provider rather than from assay-based typing.

The germline V gene supplies CDR1 SGHTS and CDR2 YDEGEE. The CDR3 spans 13 residues, from the cysteine through the phenylalanine. Here the CDR3 DNA is all that survives: 39 bases in frame from base 1. The trim is 3 bases for V and 8 bases for J, with a gap of 14 bases between the germline ends. The paper's findings and limits, for the study overall: The quantity of clinical and demographic metadata differed by source and by participant and was supplied without curation.

The rearrangement joined TRBV5-8 to TRBJ1-2, with a tentative D gene TRBD1 over 6 matching bases. Sample: peripheral blood. The sequence was obtained from a woman aged 70-85 years with acute or convalescent COVID-19. The CDR3 protein: CASSWGRGAGYTF. The DNA is as follows: TGTGCCAGCAGCTGGGGCCGGGGGGCAGGCTACACCTTC.